A selection of T cell receptor beta chains follows, all from one sample in a study of T cells after yellow fever vaccination. TCRdb re-analysed the 5' RACE reads in MiXCR, keeping a single row per CDR3 protein. The table lists under 400,000 distinct CDR3 sequences, around a tenth of them singletons. Sequenced material: PBMCs, taken on the day of the first yellow fever vaccination. The receptors shown here come from a man aged 18 to 29 who received the YFV17D yellow fever vaccine. CDR3s include the opening cysteine and the closing phenylalanine or tryptophan. The D gene is left open where the match is weak. Not all rows give a size; the values are once, few, many and, for expanded clones, a class.

J | V | size | D | CDR3 | DNA
TRBJ2-1 | TRBV18 | few | TRBD2 | CASSPRGGPLNGEQFF | TGTGCCAGCTCACCGCGCGGGGGGCCCTTGAACGGTGAGCAGTTCTTC
TRBJ1-4 | TRBV5-1 | . | . | CASTLPGVSSVATNEKLFF | TGCGCCAGCACCCTCCCCGGGGTATCGTCAGTTGCAACTAATGAAAAACTGTTTTTT
TRBJ1-2 | TRBV20-1 | few | . | CSASQGNYGYTF | TGCAGTGCTAGCCAGGGGAACTATGGCTACACCTTC
TRBJ2-1 | TRBV30 | many | . | CAWSVRGPHNEQFF | TGTGCCTGGAGTGTACGAGGTCCTCATAATGAGCAGTTCTTC
TRBJ2-7 | TRBV4-2 | . | . | CASSHGKNPNYEQYF | TGTGCCAGCAGCCATGGAAAAAATCCCAACTACGAGCAGTACTTC
TRBJ1-5 | TRBV18 | many | . | CASSPGRDQPQHF | TGTGCCAGCTCACCCGGACGGGACCAGCCCCAGCATTTT
TRBJ2-3 | TRBV7-2 | . | TRBD2 | CASSLARGGSGADTQYF | TGTGCCAGCAGCTTAGCGCGGGGGGGCTCAGGCGCAGATACGCAGTATTTT
TRBJ1-1 | TRBV7-9 | many | . | CASSLEGDTEAFF | TGTGCCAGCAGCTTAGAGGGTGACACTGAAGCTTTCTTT
TRBJ2-1 | TRBV11-2 | few | . | CASSSAPEQFF | TGTGCCAGCAGCTCCGCGCCTGAGCAGTTCTTC
TRBJ2-5 | TRBV9 | few | TRBD1 | CASSVASGTGSGQETQYF | TGTGCCAGCAGCGTAGCTTCCGGGACAGGGTCGGGGCAAGAGACCCAGTACTTC
TRBJ1-2 | TRBV20-1 | . | . | CSAHRTAAYGYTF | TGCAGTGCCCACAGGACAGCCGCCTATGGCTACACCTTC
TRBJ1-1 | TRBV4-3 | few | TRBD1 | CASSLHVGQGGTEAFF | TGCGCCAGCAGCCTTCATGTGGGGCAGGGGGGCACTGAAGCTTTCTTT
TRBJ2-1 | TRBV7-9 | many | . | CASSKEGPNNEQFF | TGTGCCAGCAGCAAAGAAGGTCCCAACAATGAGCAGTTCTTC
TRBJ2-3 | TRBV24-1 | . | . | CATSVGATQYF | TGTGCCACCAGTGTTGGGGCTACGCAGTATTTT
TRBJ1-1 | TRBV7-2 | few | TRBD1 | CASSFRQGFSEAFF | TGTGCCAGCAGCTTCAGACAGGGCTTTTCTGAAGCTTTCTTT
TRBJ2-5 | TRBV2 | . | . | CASSEDRYGQETQYF | TGTGCCAGCAGTGAAGATCGGTACGGGCAAGAGACCCAGTACTTC
TRBJ1-1 | TRBV27 | . | TRBD1 | CASRGVQPGTAEAFF | TGTGCCAGCAGAGGTGTGCAACCTGGGACAGCTGAAGCTTTCTTT
TRBJ2-7 | TRBV5-1 | few | . | CASSSEDSYEQYF | TGCGCCAGCAGCTCGGAAGACAGCTACGAGCAGTACTTC
TRBJ1-4 | TRBV7-2 | few | . | CASSLTDTTGVREKLFF | TGTGCCAGCAGCTTAACGGATACGACGGGGGTGAGGGAAAAACTGTTTTTT
TRBJ1-1 | TRBV27 | few | . | CASSLRANTEAFF | TGTGCCAGCAGTTTAAGGGCGAACACTGAAGCTTTCTTT
TRBJ2-7 | TRBV9 | . | TRBD1 | CASSLSGQTSYEQYF | TGTGCCAGCAGCCTCTCGGGACAGACCTCCTACGAGCAGTACTTC
TRBJ2-1 | TRBV11-2 | few | . | CASSLGRTVPNNEQFF | TGTGCCAGCAGCTTAGGAAGGACAGTACCAAACAATGAGCAGTTCTTC
TRBJ1-3 | TRBV20-1 | . | . | CSAIQGLFGNTIYF | TGCAGTGCTATACAGGGTCTTTTTGGAAACACCATATATTTT
TRBJ2-7 | TRBV6-7 | . | . | CASSYSWTEPVPRLYEQYF | TGTGCCAGCAGTTACTCGTGGACAGAACCAGTCCCGAGACTCTACGAGCAGTACTTC
TRBJ1-5 | TRBV7-9 | few | . | CASSSRDGDQPQHF | TGTGCCAGCAGCTCTCGGGACGGGGATCAGCCCCAGCATTTT
TRBJ2-3 | TRBV5-1 | many | . | CASSLPGKDTQYF | TGCGCCAGCAGCTTGCCAGGCAAAGATACGCAGTATTTT
TRBJ2-1 | TRBV14 | . | . | CASSQGLTENNEQFF | TGTGCCAGCAGCCAGGGTTTGACGGAAAACAATGAGCAGTTCTTC
TRBJ2-2 | TRBV18 | many | . | CASSPGTANTGELFF | TGTGCCAGCAGTCCGGGGACTGCGAACACCGGGGAGCTGTTTTTT
TRBJ1-5 | TRBV6-2/TRBV6-3 | . | . | CASSPQIDQPQHF | TGTGCCAGCAGTCCCCAAATCGATCAGCCCCAGCATTTT
TRBJ2-3 | TRBV3-1 | many | . | CASSQVGFTDTQYF | TGTGCCAGCAGCCAAGTTGGGTTCACAGATACGCAGTATTTT
TRBJ2-3 | TRBV3-1 | . | . | CASSQLGATDTQYF | TGTGCCAGCAGCCAATTGGGGGCAACAGATACGCAGTATTTT
TRBJ1-5 | TRBV12-3/TRBV12-4 | . | . | CASSMDRSNQPQHF | TGTGCCAGCAGCATGGACAGATCCAATCAGCCCCAGCATTTT
TRBJ2-7 | TRBV20-1 | few | TRBD2 | CSARGQRGDSYEQYF | TGCAGTGCTAGGGGTCAGCGGGGCGATTCCTACGAGCAGTACTTC
TRBJ2-5 | TRBV10-3 | many | TRBD1 | CAIRQTGEETQYF | TGTGCCATCCGACAAACAGGGGAAGAGACCCAGTACTTC
TRBJ2-5 | TRBV7-9 | few | . | CASSLAGAYQETQYF | TGTGCCAGCAGCTTAGCGGGGGCGTACCAAGAGACCCAGTACTTC
TRBJ2-5 | TRBV4-1 | . | TRBD2 | CASSQFGRGIGETQYF | TGCGCCAGCAGCCAGTTTGGGCGGGGGATAGGAGAGACCCAGTACTTC
TRBJ2-7 | TRBV5-1 | . | . | CASSLKPGTYEQYF | TGCGCCAGCAGCTTGAAGCCAGGGACCTACGAGCAGTACTTC
TRBJ2-5 | TRBV7-2 | many | . | CASSRPEGLPRAQYF | TGTGCCAGCAGCCGTCCCGAAGGACTGCCCCGGGCCCAGTACTTC
TRBJ2-2 | TRBV5-6 | . | . | CASSRTIAGELFF | TGTGCCAGCAGCCGGACTATAGCCGGGGAGCTGTTTTTT
TRBJ1-1 | TRBV25-1 | few | . | CASSSIGMVTEAFF | TGTGCCAGCAGCTCCATCGGCATGGTGACTGAAGCTTTCTTT
TRBJ2-3 | TRBV5-6 | many | . | CASSLSDTQYF | TGTGCCAGCAGTTTGTCAGATACGCAGTATTTT
TRBJ2-5 | TRBV5-1 | many | TRBD2 | CASSLAGLAGGQETQYF | TGCGCCAGCAGCTTGGCCGGACTAGCGGGGGGGCAAGAGACCCAGTACTTC
TRBJ2-1 | TRBV4-1 | . | TRBD2 | CASSQIPGLAGGSEQFF | TGCGCCAGCAGCCAAATACCGGGACTAGCGGGGGGTAGTGAGCAGTTCTTC
TRBJ1-5 | TRBV6-4 | few | . | CAIVGASDQPQHF | TGTGCCATCGTGGGGGCTAGCGATCAGCCCCAGCATTTT
TRBJ1-1 | TRBV3-1 | few | . | CASSQSHKNTEAFF | TGTGCCAGCAGCCAAAGCCATAAGAACACTGAAGCTTTCTTT
TRBJ2-1 | TRBV7-3 | few | TRBD2 | CASSGGGANEQFF | TGTGCCAGCAGCGGCGGGGGGGCAAATGAGCAGTTCTTC
TRBJ2-1 | TRBV7-2 | few | TRBD1 | CASRPDRASYNEQFF | TGTGCCAGCAGACCTGACAGGGCCTCCTACAATGAGCAGTTCTTC
TRBJ2-5 | TRBV5-6 | few | . | CASSLRDRRETQYF | TGTGCCAGCAGCCTAAGGGACCGCCGGGAGACCCAGTACTTC
TRBJ1-5 | TRBV7-9 | . | . | CASSFSQGNQPQHF | TGTGCCAGCAGCTTTTCGCAGGGCAATCAGCCCCAGCATTTT
TRBJ1-4 | TRBV4-2 | many | . | CASSHEAGDEKLFF | TGTGCCAGCAGCCACGAGGCGGGGGATGAAAAACTGTTTTTT
TRBJ2-3 | TRBV7-8 | few | . | CASSLVRPTDTQYF | TGTGCCAGCAGCTTAGTACGACCCACAGATACGCAGTATTTT
TRBJ2-5 | TRBV20-1 | . | . | CSASPAQKETQYF | TGCAGTGCTAGCCCAGCGCAGAAAGAGACCCAGTACTTC